This T cell receptor (beta chain) originates from a study of CD8+ T cells in alopecia areata (dated by TCRdb to about 2018). About the study as a whole: The treated patients, all with moderate-to-severe alopecia areata, were enrolled in an open-label pilot trial of oral tofacitinib given at 5 to 10 mg twice daily. Tofacitinib was administered for 6 to 18 months, and 6 months of follow-up off drug were then conducted to assess delayed response and recurrence. For the treated patients, the SALT score, which quantifies what percentage of scalp surface area is affected, served as the measure of disease severity. High-throughput TCRbeta sequencing was used to examine T cell clonal expansion in alopecia areata in both the C3H/HeJ mouse model and human patients. Human TCRbeta sequencing covered scalp tissue and sorted CD4+ and CD8+ peripheral blood T cells from patchy and totalis/universalis alopecia areata patients and healthy controls. Biopsies were taken from tofacitinib-treated patients at baseline and at 4 and 24 weeks of treatment, and a later scalp biopsy was taken in several of the tofacitinib-treated patients. Scalp clonality was compared across normal scalp (n=4), patchy alopecia areata scalp (n=8), and alopecia totalis/universalis scalp (n=8). RNA came from the PAXgene miRNA kit for fixed scalp, the miRNeasy kit for PBMCs, and the RNeasy kit for mouse skin. Amplification of TCRbeta CDR3 regions was done by immunoSEQ multiplex PCR using 35 Vbeta forward primers and 13 Jbeta reverse primers. The study at large found these results: Shared TCR sequences between patients were less evident than in mice, which may be partly attributable to HLA diversity in the patient population. Scalp TCR repertoire analysis is complicated because resident alphabeta T cells in normal human skin are also sequenced, whereas mouse skin is dominated by gammadelta T cells. Higher clonality and more expanded CD8+ clones were observed in lesional scalp than in normal scalp, particularly in alopecia totalis/universalis, a finding suggestive of antigenic drive. Many expanded lesional clones persisted in scalp and blood during tofacitinib treatment, which may partly explain relapse after stopping treatment. The treated cohort was small, with a single nonresponder, so links between baseline CD8+ expansion and response need larger studies. Scalp clonality and the number of expanded CD8+ clones among the top 100 scalp clones were significantly decreased by tofacitinib.

The library was produced with the immunoSEQ multiplex PCR assay. For TCR sequencing, RNA was extracted from every sample and reverse transcribed into cDNA to serve as template. First-strand cDNA was synthesized with SuperScript III using a 2:1 mix of oligo-dT and random hexamers. Amplification bias was assessed with a synthetic immune receptor repertoire, and residual bias was removed computationally. In the source study's methods: Raw reads were preprocessed for error removal, and CDR3 was defined according to IMGT conventions as running from the conserved cysteine to phenylalanine. Clonality was computed by normalizing Shannon entropy by log2 of the number of productive unique TCRs and subtracting the result from 1. Whether scalp clones were CD4 or CD8 was inferred by matching scalp TCRbeta sequences against CD4 and CD8 repertoires sorted from blood. Imported from immuneACCESS, the table was reduced by TCRdb to in-frame sequences with V and J called. These copies leave out some clones; in studies compared against another copy, an unresolved V gene accounts for under half, and the cause of the remainder is not known. That table is the source of V, J and clone size, and D and trimming were worked out from the DNA. The sample table contains about 180,000 clones; only one count was recorded for 50% to 65% of them. 10% to 12% of the sample is in the top ten clones.

CDR1 and CDR2, per the germline V gene, are SGHTA and FQGNSA. There are 16 amino acids in the CDR3, from cysteine to phenylalanine inclusive. The sequence is cut down to CDR3 DNA, 48 bases in frame from base 1. Cut back by 5 bases and 0 bases, the V and J ends lie 14 bases apart. About this clone itself: The specificity of this receptor is unknown. The sample holds no much larger clone one base away, and base qualities are not on file.

The time point label of this sample denotes: around 26 weeks on oral tofacitinib. The meaning of the sample's treatment or condition label: oral pan-JAK inhibitor, 5-10 mg twice daily. Peripheral blood and lesional scalp punch biopsies were obtained from patients with alopecia areata. PBMCs were isolated by density centrifugation and stained for CD3, CD4 and CD8, and CD4+ and CD8+ T cells were sorted on a FACSAria. Here the sequenced sample was CD8+ T cells sorted from blood, taken at week 24, from a patient treated with tofacitinib. The clonotype was recovered from a human donor with alopecia areata. The sequence is built from TRBV7-2 and TRBJ1-3, with TRBD1 as a weak D call on 5 bases. The CDR3 region reads CASSTPRVDSGNTIYF. The nucleotides read TGTGCCAGCAGCACCCCCAGGGTCGACTCTGGAAACACCATATATTTT.